These 20 T cell receptor beta chains came from one sample sequenced in a study of kidney transplant recipient with SARS-CoV-2 infection. One entry per CDR3 protein results from TCRdb running MiXCR on the reads. The data show about 240,000 distinct CDR3 sequences, with more than 25% seen just once and roughly 7% held by the top ten. This specimen consisted of a blood sample, obtained at baseline and on day 111 from a kidney transplant recipient. Receptors originate from a male patient in his 30s who had COVID-19 and was a kidney transplant recipient. The graft donor may have given rise to some T cells.

This clonotype showed up many times. The chain employs TRBV28 and TRBJ2-7; no clear D. The CDR3 spans 15 residues. Trimming removed 3 bases at V and 0 bases at J, with 12 bases between. Per germline, CDR1 MDHEN and CDR2 SYDVKM. The CDR3: CASSLASSLSYEQYF. The CDR3, as DNA: TGTGCCAGCAGTTTGGCCAGCTCCCTCTCCTACGAGCAGTACTTC.

Regarding this clonotype: A read error may be the cause here, since a much bigger clone is one base away. V is TRBV4-3 and J is TRBJ1-2; D is ambiguous. The germline gives CDR1 LGHNA, CDR2 YSLEER. The CDR3 covers 15 residues. The CDR3 is CAGSQEVQTIYGYTF. CDR3 in DNA: TGCGCCGGCAGCCAAGAAGTACAGACGATTTATGGCTACACCTTC.

Comment on this clonotype: This could be a read error, since a much larger clone is one nucleotide away. The chain is built from TRBV6-5 and TRBJ1-6; possible D gene TRBD1, 6 bases. CDR3 length: 16 residues. Germline CDR1 and CDR2: MNHEY and SVGAGI. V dropped 3 bases and J dropped 6 bases, with 15 bases sitting between them. As DNA, the CDR3 is TGTGCCAGCAGTTATAAGGGGGGGCGCAGTAATTCACCCCTCCACTTT. Translated: CASSYKGGRSNSPLHF.

This clonotype was seen repeatedly, ten times or more. The chain recombines TRBV6-2 or TRBV6-3 with TRBJ1-1, with a possible D match to TRBD1 (5 bases). CDR1 and CDR2 from the germline V gene are MNHEY and SVGEGT. V lost 8 bases to trimming and J lost 6 bases, with 16 bases between them. The CDR3 runs 13 residues. The DNA of the CDR3 is TGTGCCAGCGGTTGGTCGGGGCTGGCTGAAGCTTTCTTT. Translation: CASGWSGLAEAFF.

This clonotype was observed many times. The rearrangement joins TRBV4-2 to TRBJ1-2; 8 bases are shared with TRBD1. Germline trimming cut 0 bases from V and 8 bases from J; bases unmatched to any gene: 8. CDR1 LGHNA and CDR2 YNFKEQ come from the germline V gene. The CDR3 covers 15 residues. The CDR3, as DNA: TGTGCCAGCAGCCAAGATCAGGCAGGGGGCTACGGCTACACCTTC. It translates to CASSQDQAGGYGYTF.

On this clonotype: A read error is possible here, since a much larger clone lies one base away. The chain carries TRBV5-6 and TRBJ2-5; TRBD1 aligns across 8 bases. This CDR3 is built from 15 residues. Germline CDR1 SGHDT, CDR2 YYEEEE. The CDR3 loop reads CASSVGQALQEIQYF. The DNA for the CDR3 is TGTGCCAGCAGCGTGGGACAGGCGTTACAAGAGATCCAGTACTTC. Full variable domain (rest looked up from reference TRBV5-6 and TRBJ2-5): DAGVTQSPTHLIKTRGQQVTLRCSPKSGHDTVSWYQQALGQGPQFIFQYYEEEERQRGNFPDRFSGHQFPNYSSELNVNALLLGDSALYLCASSVGQALQEIQYFGPGTRLLVL.

In this sample, this clonotype turned up a few times. The chain combines TRBV5-3 with TRBJ1-2; perhaps TRBD1 as D (5 bases). TRBV5-3 is assigned to the ORF class and has an uncertain function. V was cut by 6 bases and J by 4 bases, with 22 bases left in between. The CDR3 consists of 16 residues. The CDR3 is CARTVTVVRKTYGYTF. The CDR3 DNA reads TGTGCCAGAACCGTGACAGTGGTGAGAAAGACCTATGGCTACACCTTC.

This clonotype came up once. A much larger clone lies a single base off, so this may be a read error. This CDR3 fails to terminate in the conserved phenylalanine or tryptophan, so it likely reflects a read error. The rearrangement uses TRBV4-3 and TRBJ1-6; a possible D gene is TRBD1 (5 bases). This CDR3 region has 17 residues. Trimming shortened V by 3 bases and J by 9 bases, and 21 bases separated the two germline ends. Per germline, CDR1 LGHNA and CDR2 YSLEER. CDR3 coding DNA: TGCGCCAGCAGCCAGTCCCTAGCGGGGGGGGGAGGTTCACCCCTCCACCTT. Its translation: CASSQSLAGGGGSPLHL.

This clonotype occurred a few times. The chain combines TRBV4-1 with TRBJ2-1; 7 bases agree with TRBD2. Germline V lookup: CDR1 MGHRA, CDR2 YSYEKL. There are 19 residues in the CDR3. J lost 9 bases, V lost 3 bases, and 23 bases had no gene match. The CDR3 here is CASSQPPASLAGVFGEQFF. The CDR3 DNA sequence: TGCGCCAGCAGCCAGCCCCCCGCTAGTTTGGCGGGAGTCTTTGGTGAGCAGTTCTTC.

This rearrangement joins TRBV29-1 to TRBJ2-5, with D perhaps matching TRBD2 (7 bases). Trimming removed 7 bases at V and 5 bases at J, with 20 bases between. This CDR3 has 14 amino acids. The germline gives CDR1 SQVTM, CDR2 ANQGSEA. The CDR3 region has the DNA TGCAGCGCTGGATTCTCGGGGGGCGCTGAGACCCAGTACTTC. Its translation is CSAGFSGGAETQYF.

About this clonotype itself: A far larger clone is a single base away, which makes a read error likely. V is TRBV7-9 and J is TRBJ2-7; D remains ambiguous. V was shortened by 8 bases and J by 1 base, with 6 bases between the two germline ends. The CDR3 is 11 amino acids. Germline-derived CDR1 and CDR2 are SEHNR and FQNEAQ (reference sequence). CDR3: CASGQSYEQYF. In nucleotides, the CDR3 is TGTGCCAGCGGCCAATCCTACGAGCAGTACTTC.

To note about this clonotype: Being one base from a much bigger clone, this may be a read error. This chain uses TRBV18 with TRBJ1-3, with D uncertain. Per germline, CDR1 KGHSH and CDR2 LQKENI. This CDR3 has 15 residues. In DNA, the CDR3 is TGTGCCAGCTCACCTGACCCTCCCTCTGGAAAAACCATATATTTT. It specifies CASSPDPPSGKTIYF.

This clonotype was observed a single time. A much bigger clone sits one base away, suggesting this may be a read error. This chain connects TRBV6-2 or TRBV6-3 to TRBJ1-5; D remains unclear. The CDR3 runs 13 residues. The V end was cut by 9 bases, the J end by 3 bases, with 12 bases between. CDR1 and CDR2 from the germline V gene are MNHEY and SVGEGT. The CDR3 coding sequence is TGTGCCAGAAGTGACGGTGCCAATCAGCCCCAGCATTTT. Its protein is CARSDGANQPQHF.

This clonotype came up many times. This rearrangement joins TRBV18 to TRBJ1-1; D gene ambiguous. The CDR3 consists of 12 residues. The germline CDR1 and CDR2 sequences are KGHSH and LQKENI. V was clipped by 1 base and J by 4 bases, with 4 bases between them. CDR3 loop: CASSPLGTEAFF. As DNA, the CDR3 is TGTGCCAGCTCACCACTCGGCACTGAAGCTTTCTTT.

Details on this clonotype: This clone may be a read error of a much larger clone one base away. The chain couples TRBV6-1 to TRBJ2-7, with a tentative D call TRBD1 (6 bases). CDR3 size: 14 residues. The germline CDR1 and CDR2 sequences are MNHNS and SASEGT. CDR3: CASSEASQGYEQCV. As DNA, the CDR3 is TGTGCCAGCAGTGAAGCTTCACAGGGCTACGAGCAGTGCGTC.

Remarks on this clonotype: A clone one base away is much larger, so this may be a read error. The genes are TRBV30 and TRBJ1-2, with D possibly being TRBD1 (5 bases). The CDR3 runs 11 residues. The ends were cut back, 0 bases at V and 8 bases at J, with 7 bases in the middle. Germline V CDR1 and CDR2: GTSNPN, SVGIG (reference sequence). DNA for the CDR3: TGTGCCTGGAGTGTCGGGGACGGCTACACCTTC. Encoded protein: CAWSVGDGYTF.

At least ten counts were recorded for this clonotype. The CDR3 DNA reads TGTGCCAGCAGCTCGCGGGGGATTAATGAAAAACTGTTTTTT. Residues: CASSSRGINEKLFF. The chain has TRBV11-2 and TRBJ1-4, with D perhaps TRBD1 (5 bases). In germline, CDR1 is SGHAT, CDR2 FQNNGV. The CDR3 contains 14 residues. Trimming removed 4 bases from V and 4 bases from J, with 10 bases in between.

To note about this clonotype: A much larger clonotype is one base distant, so this may be a read error. The CDR3 DNA is TGTGCCAGCAGCAAGGACTCTAAGGCTGGAGAGACCTATGGCTACACCTTC. Amino acids: CASSKDSKAGETYGYTF. The chain couples TRBV11-1 to TRBJ1-2, with D unresolved. This CDR3 spans 17 amino acids. The V end lost 5 bases, the J end lost 4 bases, and 23 bases lay between the germline ends. Looked up from germline, CDR1 is SGHAT and CDR2 is FQDESV (reference sequence).

To note about this clonotype: This could be a read error, since a much larger clone is one nucleotide away. The rearrangement joins TRBV11-1 to TRBJ2-4; maybe TRBD1 (6 bases). Matching the DNA end better, TRBJ2-7 makes the J call doubtful. The germline V gene encodes CDR1 SGHAT and CDR2 FQDESV (reference sequence). This CDR3 is built from 17 residues. In DNA, the CDR3 is TGTGCCAGCAGCTCAGTGTCTTCGGCAGGGACATCCTACGAGCAGTACTTC. This sequence encodes CASSSVSSAGTSYEQYF.

This chain connects TRBV28 to TRBJ2-3; possibly TRBD1 for D (6 bases). The germline CDR1 and CDR2 sequences are MDHEN and SYDVKM. V lost 5 bases, J lost 6 bases, and 21 bases lay in between. The CDR3 has 16 residues. The CDR3 nucleotides are TGTGCCAGCAGTCCATCCCGGGGAACTAGGGGGGATACGCAGTATTTT. Translated, it gives CASSPSRGTRGDTQYF.